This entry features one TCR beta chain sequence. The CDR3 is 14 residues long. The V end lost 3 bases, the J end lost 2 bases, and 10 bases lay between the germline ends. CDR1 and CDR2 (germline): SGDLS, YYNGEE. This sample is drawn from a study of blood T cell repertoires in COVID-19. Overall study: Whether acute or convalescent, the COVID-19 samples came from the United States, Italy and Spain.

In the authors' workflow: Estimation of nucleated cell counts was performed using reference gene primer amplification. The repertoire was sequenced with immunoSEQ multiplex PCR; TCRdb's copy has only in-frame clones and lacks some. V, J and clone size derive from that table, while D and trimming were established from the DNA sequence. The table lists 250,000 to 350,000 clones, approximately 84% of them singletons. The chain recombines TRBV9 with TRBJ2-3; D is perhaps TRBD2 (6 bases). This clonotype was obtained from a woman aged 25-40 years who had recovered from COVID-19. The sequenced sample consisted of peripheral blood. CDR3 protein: CASSAGVSTDTQYF. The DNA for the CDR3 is TGTGCCAGCAGCGCGGGGGTGTCCACAGATACGCAGTATTTT.